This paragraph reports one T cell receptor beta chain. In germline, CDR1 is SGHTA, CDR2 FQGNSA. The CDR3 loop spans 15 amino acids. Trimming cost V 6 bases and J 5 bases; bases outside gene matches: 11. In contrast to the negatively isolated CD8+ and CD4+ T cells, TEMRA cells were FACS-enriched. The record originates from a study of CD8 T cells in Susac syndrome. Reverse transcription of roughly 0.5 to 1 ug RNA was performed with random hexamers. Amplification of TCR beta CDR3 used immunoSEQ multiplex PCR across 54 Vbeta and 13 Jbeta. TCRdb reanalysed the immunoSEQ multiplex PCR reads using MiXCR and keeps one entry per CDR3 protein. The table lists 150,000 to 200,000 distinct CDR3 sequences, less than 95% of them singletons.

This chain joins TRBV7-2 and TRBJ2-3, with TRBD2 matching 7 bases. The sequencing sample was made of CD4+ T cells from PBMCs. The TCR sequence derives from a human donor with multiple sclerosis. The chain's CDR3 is CASSLAVLGGDTQYF. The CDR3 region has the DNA TGTGCCAGCAGTCTAGCGGTCCTTGGGGGAGATACGCAGTATTTT.